This TCR beta chain is from a study of tumor-infiltrating lymphocytes in localized non-small cell lung cancer. Study outcomes and limitations: Only some patients had TCR sequencing, depending on available tissue. Immunotypes IM1 and IM2 had similar TCR-derived T-cell fractions. TCRbeta sequencing showed higher T cell infiltration in tumors than uninvolved lung.

This table comes from immunoSEQ multiplex PCR, and its TCRdb copy is limited to in-frame clones, with some not included. In the table there are roughly 10,000 clones, around 70% of which are singletons. Germline CDR1 LNHNV, CDR2 YYDKDF (reference sequence). The CDR3 is 16 residues long. The germline V and J ends were trimmed by 1 base and 8 bases, with 18 bases remaining between them. A few counts support this clone. The antigen is unknown. The clonotype was recovered from a human donor with non-small cell lung cancer. The V gene is TRBV15, the J gene TRBJ2-1; maybe TRBD2 (6 bases). Input material: lung tumor tissue. CDR3 nucleotides: TGTGCCACCAGCAGAGGGGCGGGGCCCCCTTGGGATGAGCAGTTCTTC. Its translation: CATSRGAGPPWDEQFF.